This T cell receptor beta chain stems from a study of post-analysis software for immune sequencing data. The wider study: Disease courses included relapsing-remitting, secondary progressive and progressive-relapsing multiple sclerosis.

V was shortened by 5 bases and J by 0 bases, with 5 bases between the two germline ends. Germline V lookup: CDR1 SGHTA, CDR2 FQGNSA. The CDR3 extends over 13 amino acids. In regard to this clonotype: What it binds is not known.

Whole-study findings and limits: TRBV segments more frequent in patients than in controls numbered five and included TRBV5-6, TRBV5-1 and TRBV20-1. Controls showed significantly higher normalized Chao1 diversity than did multiple sclerosis patients. Pronounced co-clustering by F measure was evident among identically batched samples.

Unique molecular identifiers tagged the TCR beta cDNA libraries. The yield from approximately 1 to 10 million T cells was around 500,000 cDNA molecules in total. Via MiXCR, TCRdb re-called the PCR reads, giving one row per CDR3 protein. The table lists 600,000 to 750,000 distinct CDR3 sequences, about 60% of them singletons. The sequence was obtained from a girl aged 2-10 years with multiple sclerosis. Sequencing was carried out using blood. The rearrangement links TRBV7-2 to TRBJ1-5; D gene ambiguous. CDR3 nucleotides: TGTGCCAGCAGCAGGGTTAGCAATCAGCCCCAGCATTTT. Translated: CASSRVSNQPQHF.